One sample yielded the 26 T cell receptor beta chains listed below, sequenced in a study of CD4 T cells in relation to SARS-CoV-2 and coronaviruses. The assay was immunoSEQ multiplex PCR, and TCRdb's table has in-frame clones only and misses some. The sample carries about 59,000 clones, 70% to 90% recorded once. CD4+ T cells from unexposed donors were obtained before the COVID-19 pandemic (2011-2018). Sequencing was performed on memory CD4+ T cells from PBMCs. These receptors came from a human donor in good health.

V and J are TRBV5-1 and TRBJ2-4; D tentatively reads TRBD1 or TRBD2 (6 bases each). This CDR3 is built from 17 residues. In germline, CDR1 is SGHRS, CDR2 YFSETQ. V lost 0 bases, J lost 9 bases, and 22 bases lay in between. The DNA of the CDR3 is TGCGCCAGCAGCTTGGCCTCGGGGGCGGGTTCGGTGAGCATTCAGTACTTC. Translating it yields CASSLASGAGSVSIQYF.

The chain combines TRBV2 with TRBJ2-5; D remains unclear. The CDR3 sequence is 14 residues long. The V end lost 4 bases, the J end lost 5 bases, and 14 bases lay between the germline ends. Germline V gene data show CDR1 as SNHLY and CDR2 as FYNNEI. The CDR3 nucleotides are TGTGCCAGCAGTGTAAAAAGAAGTTTGGAGACCCAGTACTTC. It translates to CASSVKRSLETQYF.

The CDR3 region has the DNA TGTGCCAGCAGTTACTCCGGCCTTGGGGAGCAGTACTTC. Protein sequence: CASSYSGLGEQYF. The chain recombines TRBV6-5 with TRBJ2-7; D not certain. The length of the CDR3 is 13 residues. V lost 0 bases and J lost 7, with 10 bases in between. Germline CDR1 is MNHEY and CDR2 is SVGAGI.

The chain carries TRBV5-4 and TRBJ2-4; 7 nucleotides align to TRBD1. J lost 6 bases, V lost 4 bases, and 16 bases had no gene match. Germline V gives CDR1 SGHNT, CDR2 YYREEE (reference sequence). This CDR3 comprises 17 residues. CDR3 coding DNA: TGTGCCAGCAGCGTAACGGACAGGAGCCCTCGGGGAAACATTCAGTACTTC. Its translation: CASSVTDRSPRGNIQYF.

The CDR3 bases are TGTGCCAGCAGCTTGGGACTAGCGGGATGGTACGAGCAGTACTTC. Its protein product is CASSLGLAGWYEQYF. The V and J genes are TRBV5-6 and TRBJ2-7; 11 bases line up with TRBD2. The germline gives CDR1 SGHDT, CDR2 YYEEEE. V gave up 0 bases and J gave up 4 bases; unmatched junction bases: 3. This CDR3 has 15 residues.

The DNA for the CDR3 is TGCAGTGCTAGTAGGGGACTACTGCTCGGCACAGATACGCAGTATTTT. Protein product: CSASRGLLLGTDTQYF. The chain joins TRBV20-1 to TRBJ2-3; the match to TRBD2 covers 7 bases. The germline V gene encodes CDR1 DFQATT and CDR2 SNEGSKA (reference sequence). V shed 3 bases, J shed 1 base, and the junction held 10 bases outside the gene matches. There are 16 residues in the CDR3.

The rearrangement joins TRBV18 to TRBJ1-1, with unresolved D. The CDR3 loop spans 14 amino acids. With 3 bases removed from V and 1 base from J, the gap between germline ends came to 9 bases. Per germline, CDR1 KGHSH and CDR2 LQKENI. The CDR3 DNA sequence: TGTGCCAGCTCACCCGGCCCCAGGAACACTGAAGCTTTCTTT. This encodes CASSPGPRNTEAFF.

The rearrangement links TRBV6-6 to TRBJ2-2; TRBD1 agrees at 7 bases. V gave up 5 bases and J gave up 0 bases; unmatched junction bases: 3. The germline CDR1 and CDR2 sequences are MNHNY and SVGAGI (reference sequence). The CDR3 is 15 amino acids. The CDR3 reads CASSRGQANTGELFF. For the CDR3, the DNA is TGTGCCAGCAGTCGAGGACAGGCGAACACCGGGGAGCTGTTTTTT.

The chain recombines TRBV5-1 with TRBJ2-7; 11 bases are shared with TRBD1. Germline V gene data show CDR1 as SGHRS and CDR2 as YFSETQ. V lost 4 bases to trimming and J lost 4 bases; unmatched junction nucleotides: 10. This CDR3 region has 16 residues. CDR3 sequence: CASSPDRDRGMYEQYF. The CDR3 coding sequence is TGCGCCAGCAGCCCCGACCGGGACAGGGGGATGTACGAGCAGTACTTC.

This clone is a singleton in its sample. The chain has TRBV6-5 and TRBJ2-2; D remains unclear. This CDR3 has 12 amino acids. Trimming pared 7 bases from V and 1 base from J, leaving 4 bases between. The germline V gene encodes CDR1 MNHEY and CDR2 SVGAGI. This CDR3 reads CASIRNTGELFF. For the CDR3, the DNA is TGTGCCAGCATAAGGAACACCGGGGAGCTGTTTTTT.

The rearrangement joins TRBV4-1 to TRBJ2-3, with 7 bases identical to TRBD2. The CDR3 consists of 19 residues. The germline CDR1 and CDR2 sequences are MGHRA and YSYEKL. V was pared by 0 bases and J by 4 bases, with 16 bases of the junction left unmatched. The CDR3: CASSQDPGGLVHRPDTQYF. CDR3 nucleotides: TGCGCCAGCAGCCAAGATCCTGGAGGACTAGTCCACCGCCCAGATACGCAGTATTTT.

The CDR3 DNA is TGCGCCAGCAGCTCACCCCCGGGGGGTAGCGGGAGTGGATACGAGCAGTACTTC. Translation gives CASSSPPGGSGSGYEQYF. The chain couples TRBV5-1 to TRBJ2-7; 9 bases are a match to TRBD2. Germline V gene lookup returns CDR1 SGHRS and CDR2 YFSETQ. V trimming: 3 bases; J trimming: 4 bases; junction bases outside the gene matches: 17. The CDR3 covers 18 residues.

This clone was seen a handful of times. V is TRBV7-3 and J is TRBJ2-1, with D possibly being TRBD2 (5 bases). Trimming cost V 5 bases and J 6 bases, with 14 bases left between them. The CDR3 is made up of 14 amino acids. Germline V gives CDR1 SGHTA, CDR2 FQGTGA. The CDR3 loop is CASSNTSVRNEQFF. DNA of the CDR3: TGTGCCAGCAGCAATACTAGTGTTCGCAATGAGCAGTTCTTC.

This clone was seen just once. The chain employs TRBV7-8 and TRBJ1-2; the D is unclear. The CDR3 is made up of 13 amino acids. V was cut by 4 bases and J by 1 base, with 7 bases left in between. CDR1 SGHVS and CDR2 FQNEAQ come from the germline V gene. The CDR3 nucleotides read TGTGCCAGCAGCTCCGACGTTAACTATGGCTACACCTTC. Translating gives CASSSDVNYGYTF.

This clone came up once. The V call is TRBV28, the J call TRBJ2-7, with D tentatively TRBD2 (6 bases). The CDR3 has 16 residues. The germline V and J ends were trimmed by 6 bases and 5 bases, with 23 bases remaining between them. Germline V lookup: CDR1 MDHEN, CDR2 SYDVKM. The CDR3: CASSQDGTLDIHEQYF. The CDR3 DNA is TGTGCCAGCAGCCAGGATGGGACTTTAGATATCCACGAGCAGTACTTC.

This clone appeared a few times. V usage is TRBV6-5 and J usage is TRBJ2-6; D is perhaps TRBD2 (5 bases). CDR1 MNHEY and CDR2 SVGAGI come from the germline V gene. The CDR3 totals 15 residues. V shed 5 bases and J shed 2 bases, with 10 bases lying between them. The CDR3 DNA sequence: TGTGCCAGCAGTCCCGAGGGTACTGGGGCCAACGTCCTGACTTTC. Its translation: CASSPEGTGANVLTF.

This chain uses TRBV10-3 with TRBJ2-5; D might be TRBD1 (5 bases). Germline lookup yields CDR1 ENHRY and CDR2 SYGVKD. V was pared by 5 bases and J by 5 bases, with 24 bases between. This CDR3 region has 17 residues. As DNA, the CDR3 is TGTGCCATCAGTCAGGGTCAGTTGACGTCGCCGATGGAGACCCAGTACTTC. This gives the protein CAISQGQLTSPMETQYF.

The J gene is TRBJ2-1, the V gene TRBV2; D not resolved. The CDR3 runs to 16 residues. Germline-derived CDR1 and CDR2 are SNHLY and FYNNEI. V lost 1 base, J lost 8 bases, and 18 bases lay in between. As DNA, the CDR3 is TGTGCCAGCAGTGAAGAATCAGGATACCTTGGGGATGAGCAGTTCTTC. This translates into CASSEESGYLGDEQFF.

CDR3 sequence (DNA): TGCGCCAGCAGCATGGGACTGCAGAACTATGGCTACACCTTC. It translates to CASSMGLQNYGYTF. The gene calls are TRBV5-1 and TRBJ1-2, with a weak D call TRBD1 (5 bases). The CDR3 covers 14 residues. The germline CDR1 and CDR2 sequences are SGHRS and YFSETQ. The V end lost 4 bases, the J end lost 2 bases, and 12 bases lay between the germline ends.

The CDR3 coding sequence is TGTGCCAGCAGCTCCCGTGGGGACAATCAGCCCCAGCATTTT. This encodes CASSSRGDNQPQHF. This chain links TRBV5-6 with TRBJ1-5; D gene ambiguous. The germline CDR1 and CDR2 sequences are SGHDT and YYEEEE. V lost 3 bases and J 3 bases, leaving 10 bases between the germline ends. The CDR3 covers 14 residues.

V is TRBV30 and J is TRBJ2-2, with a tentative D call TRBD2 (6 bases). The germline V gene has CDR1 GTSNPN and CDR2 SVGIG (reference sequence). Between the trimmed V and J ends, which lost 4 bases and 4 bases, there was a span of 13 bases. The CDR3 consists of 14 residues. CDR3 DNA: TGTGCCTGGAACGCCGGACTATTCACCGGGGAGCTGTTTTTT. This sequence encodes CAWNAGLFTGELFF.

V gene TRBV11-2 combines with J gene TRBJ2-3, with D unclear. The V and J ends lost 5 bases and 0 bases respectively, with 18 bases between them. Germline loops: CDR1 SGHAT, CDR2 FQNNGV. CDR3 length: 17 amino acids. For the CDR3, the DNA is TGTGCCAGCAGCGCCAGCTTTCACACTCCTAGCACAGATACGCAGTATTTT. This translates into CASSASFHTPSTDTQYF.

This chain joins TRBV12-3 or TRBV12-4 and TRBJ2-1; tentative D call: TRBD2 (6 bases). Trimming removed 5 bases from V and 8 bases from J, with 13 bases in between. The CDR3 spans 13 residues. CDR3 sequence: CASSLNGGDEQFF. Here the CDR3 DNA reads TGTGCCAGCAGTCTCAACGGAGGGGATGAGCAGTTCTTC.

The V call is TRBV5-1, the J call TRBJ1-6, with D possibly matching TRBD1 (6 bases). The CDR3 is 16 residues long. Trimming left V 0 bases short and J 7 bases short, with 14 bases between. The germline V gene has CDR1 SGHRS and CDR2 YFSETQ. The CDR3 loop reads CASSLVAGGPNSPLHF. In nucleotides, the CDR3 is TGCGCCAGCAGCTTGGTGGCCGGGGGCCCAAATTCACCCCTCCACTTT.

V usage is TRBV28 and J usage is TRBJ2-1, with 9 positions matching TRBD1. This CDR3 region has 14 residues. Trimming cost V 5 bases and J 9 bases; bases outside gene matches: 8. Germline V CDR1 and CDR2: MDHEN, SYDVKM. CDR3 residues: CASSVHRGRIEQFF. The CDR3 nucleotides are TGTGCCAGCAGTGTGCACAGGGGGCGTATTGAGCAGTTCTTC.

This clone occurred a few times. This rearrangement joins TRBV19 to TRBJ2-3; D ambiguous. Per the germline V gene, CDR1 is LNHDA and CDR2 is SQIVND (reference sequence). V was cut by 5 bases and J by 1 base, with 10 bases left in between. The CDR3 covers 14 residues. The CDR3 bases are TGTGCCAGTAGTGCAACAGATGGCACAGATACGCAGTATTTT. Residues: CASSATDGTDTQYF.